These T cell receptor delta chains were read from a single sample in a study of Vδ1+ human thymocytes. TCRdb re-called the multiplex PCR reads with CATT. Here the sample spans 80,000 or so delta-chain clones, around 34% being singletons. The sample comprised Vdelta1+ gamma-delta thymocytes from the thymus. All receptors derive from a boy under two years old who had congenital heart surgery. Each CDR3 is given with its conserved first and last residue. The order of the fields is clone size, V gene, CDR3 length, J gene, D gene, CDR3 protein. D genes are given only for firm matches. Part of the rows lack a size; the others show once, few, many or a class for expanded clones.

abundance: -
v_gene: TRDV1
len: 19
j_gene: TRDJ1
d_gene: TRDD3
CDR3aa: CALGPQPPATGGHTDKLIF

abundance: -
v_gene: TRDV1
len: 19
j_gene: TRDJ1
d_gene: TRDD3
CDR3aa: CALGLLHTITGGVTDKLIF

abundance: -
v_gene: TRDV1
len: 22
j_gene: TRDJ1
d_gene: TRDD3
CDR3aa: CALGEKGYYYWGIGGNTDKLIF

abundance: few
v_gene: TRDV1
len: 25
j_gene: TRDJ1
d_gene: TRDD3
CDR3aa: CALGANFLPHLLGDTRSVYTDKLIF

abundance: -
v_gene: TRDV1
len: 21
j_gene: TRDJ1
d_gene: TRDD2
CDR3aa: CALGELPFLRTYWESTDKLIF

abundance: -
v_gene: TRDV1
len: 20
j_gene: TRDJ1
d_gene: -
CDR3aa: CALGEPRSYEGLGTTDKLIF

abundance: -
v_gene: TRDV1
len: 21
j_gene: TRDJ1
d_gene: TRDD3
CDR3aa: CALGELAGTTTYWGIGDKLIF

abundance: -
v_gene: TRDV1
len: 18
j_gene: TRDJ1
d_gene: -
CDR3aa: CALGELDFTGRYTDKLIF

abundance: -
v_gene: TRDV1
len: 24
j_gene: TRDJ1
d_gene: TRDD3
CDR3aa: CALGELQSSVFGTGGFWYTDKLIF

abundance: -
v_gene: TRDV1
len: 15
j_gene: TRDJ1
d_gene: TRDD3
CDR3aa: CALGGWGIGTDKLIF

abundance: few
v_gene: TRDV1
len: 23
j_gene: TRDJ1
d_gene: TRDD3
CDR3aa: CALGELGSLPKGWGIPYTDKLIF

abundance: few
v_gene: TRDV1
len: 20
j_gene: TRDJ1
d_gene: TRDD3
CDR3aa: CALGELGGTGGYAGTDKLIF

abundance: -
v_gene: TRDV1
len: 19
j_gene: TRDJ1
d_gene: -
CDR3aa: CALGELWDSHNWRADKLIF

abundance: -
v_gene: TRDV1
len: 20
j_gene: TRDJ1
d_gene: TRDD3
CDR3aa: CALGERLHWGINLSTDKLIF

abundance: few
v_gene: TRDV1
len: 13
j_gene: TRDJ1
d_gene: -
CDR3aa: CALGPAYTDKLIF

abundance: -
v_gene: TRDV1
len: 20
j_gene: TRDJ1
d_gene: TRDD3
CDR3aa: CALGELDVLLGDRYTDKLIF

abundance: -
v_gene: TRDV1
len: 16
j_gene: TRDJ1
d_gene: -
CDR3aa: CALELLRDGSTDKLIF

abundance: -
v_gene: TRDV1
len: 18
j_gene: TRDJ1
d_gene: -
CDR3aa: CALGVALARVFYTDKLIF

abundance: once
v_gene: TRDV1
len: 23
j_gene: TRDJ1
d_gene: -
CDR3aa: CALGPSAFHTIGWGSRCTDKLIF

abundance: few
v_gene: TRDV1
len: 18
j_gene: TRDJ1
d_gene: TRDD3
CDR3aa: CALGDLSPLLGDTGKLIF

abundance: -
v_gene: TRDV1
len: 22
j_gene: TRDJ1
d_gene: -
CDR3aa: CALGPPKTFRPLQIPHTDKLIF

abundance: few
v_gene: TRDV1
len: 20
j_gene: TRDJ1
d_gene: TRDD3
CDR3aa: CALGELRPTLGEVYTDKLIF

abundance: -
v_gene: TRDV1
len: 15
j_gene: TRDJ1
d_gene: TRDD3
CDR3aa: CALGERTYTGGKLIF

abundance: few
v_gene: TRDV1
len: 13
j_gene: TRDJ1
d_gene: -
CDR3aa: CALGELPVYKLIF

abundance: few
v_gene: TRDV1
len: 19
j_gene: TRDJ1
d_gene: TRDD3
CDR3aa: CALGRPSVVLGDPTDKLIF

abundance: few
v_gene: TRDV1
len: 22
j_gene: TRDJ1
d_gene: -
CDR3aa: CALGVFVLPTKTGGLYTDKLIF

abundance: -
v_gene: TRDV1
len: 18
j_gene: TRDJ1
d_gene: TRDD3
CDR3aa: CALGNITVLGDTGDKLIF

abundance: many
v_gene: TRDV2
len: 16
j_gene: TRDJ1
d_gene: -
CDR3aa: CACDTGGNWYTDKLIF

abundance: few
v_gene: TRDV1
len: 18
j_gene: TRDJ1
d_gene: TRDD3
CDR3aa: CALGEQPTGGGYTDKLIF

abundance: -
v_gene: TRDV2
len: 18
j_gene: TRDJ3
d_gene: -
CDR3aa: CACDAVGPNGGDTRQMFF

abundance: few
v_gene: TRDV1
len: 19
j_gene: TRDJ1
d_gene: -
CDR3aa: CALGEPSYIPHAGGLKLIF

abundance: -
v_gene: TRDV1
len: 21
j_gene: TRDJ1
d_gene: -
CDR3aa: CALGTGVSVLGFRRYTDKLIF

abundance: -
v_gene: TRDV1
len: 20
j_gene: TRDJ1
d_gene: -
CDR3aa: CALGDYHLGPAVGDTDKLIF

abundance: -
v_gene: TRDV1
len: 18
j_gene: TRDJ1
d_gene: -
CDR3aa: CALGEHPSLCPPGVGLIF

abundance: -
v_gene: TRDV2
len: 17
j_gene: TRDJ1
d_gene: TRDD3
CDR3aa: CASYWGIRRVYTDKLIF

abundance: few
v_gene: TRDV1
len: 25
j_gene: TRDJ1
d_gene: TRDD3
CDR3aa: CALGEPPFLSPKLGDTLDLSDKLIF

abundance: -
v_gene: TRDV1
len: 20
j_gene: TRDJ1
d_gene: -
CDR3aa: CALGECGPTRLGTYTDKLIF

abundance: -
v_gene: TRDV1
len: 19
j_gene: TRDJ1
d_gene: -
CDR3aa: CALGEQHSPGRGYTDKLIF

abundance: -
v_gene: TRDV1
len: 17
j_gene: TRDJ1
d_gene: -
CDR3aa: CALGLAFPIWDTDKLIF

abundance: -
v_gene: TRDV1
len: 21
j_gene: TRDJ1
d_gene: TRDD3
CDR3aa: CALGEETFWGIHRFGPDKLIF

abundance: -
v_gene: TRDV1
len: 23
j_gene: TRDJ1
d_gene: TRDD3
CDR3aa: CALGGSNMGDTPVPSAYTDKLIF

abundance: -
v_gene: TRDV1
len: 20
j_gene: TRDJ1
d_gene: TRDD3
CDR3aa: CALGELRAGGYGGYTDKLIF

abundance: -
v_gene: TRDV2
len: 16
j_gene: TRDJ3
d_gene: -
CDR3aa: CACDTRLSWDTRQMFF

abundance: -
v_gene: TRDV1
len: 21
j_gene: TRDJ1
d_gene: -
CDR3aa: CALGELWPSLYWGQDTDKLIF

abundance: -
v_gene: TRDV1
len: 18
j_gene: TRDJ1
d_gene: TRDD3
CDR3aa: CALGLSVLGDTVTDKLIF

abundance: -
v_gene: TRDV2
len: 11
j_gene: TRDJ1
d_gene: -
CDR3aa: CATWGSAKLIF

abundance: few
v_gene: TRDV1
len: 18
j_gene: TRDJ1
d_gene: -
CDR3aa: CALGELRVVPSWTDKLIF

abundance: -
v_gene: TRDV1
len: 20
j_gene: TRDJ1
d_gene: TRDD3
CDR3aa: CALGTKRPCPNWGICDKLIF

abundance: few
v_gene: TRDV1
len: 21
j_gene: TRDJ1
d_gene: TRDD3
CDR3aa: CALGEPVSLLGDATYTDKLIF

abundance: once
v_gene: TRDV1
len: 17
j_gene: TRDJ1
d_gene: -
CDR3aa: CALGEKAQGGYTDKLIF

abundance: once
v_gene: TRDV1
len: 17
j_gene: TRDJ1
d_gene: -
CDR3aa: CALGEPPGRPRADKLIF

abundance: -
v_gene: TRDV1
len: 15
j_gene: TRDJ1
d_gene: TRDD3
CDR3aa: CALGDSLIWGNKLIF

abundance: -
v_gene: TRDV1
len: 18
j_gene: TRDJ1
d_gene: -
CDR3aa: CALGELGLHDKYSDKLIF

abundance: -
v_gene: TRDV1
len: 20
j_gene: TRDJ1
d_gene: TRDD3
CDR3aa: CALGEPLPLLGDTGTDKLIF

abundance: few
v_gene: TRDV2
len: 20
j_gene: TRDJ1
d_gene: TRDD3
CDR3aa: CACVALNWGIRCWYTDKLIF